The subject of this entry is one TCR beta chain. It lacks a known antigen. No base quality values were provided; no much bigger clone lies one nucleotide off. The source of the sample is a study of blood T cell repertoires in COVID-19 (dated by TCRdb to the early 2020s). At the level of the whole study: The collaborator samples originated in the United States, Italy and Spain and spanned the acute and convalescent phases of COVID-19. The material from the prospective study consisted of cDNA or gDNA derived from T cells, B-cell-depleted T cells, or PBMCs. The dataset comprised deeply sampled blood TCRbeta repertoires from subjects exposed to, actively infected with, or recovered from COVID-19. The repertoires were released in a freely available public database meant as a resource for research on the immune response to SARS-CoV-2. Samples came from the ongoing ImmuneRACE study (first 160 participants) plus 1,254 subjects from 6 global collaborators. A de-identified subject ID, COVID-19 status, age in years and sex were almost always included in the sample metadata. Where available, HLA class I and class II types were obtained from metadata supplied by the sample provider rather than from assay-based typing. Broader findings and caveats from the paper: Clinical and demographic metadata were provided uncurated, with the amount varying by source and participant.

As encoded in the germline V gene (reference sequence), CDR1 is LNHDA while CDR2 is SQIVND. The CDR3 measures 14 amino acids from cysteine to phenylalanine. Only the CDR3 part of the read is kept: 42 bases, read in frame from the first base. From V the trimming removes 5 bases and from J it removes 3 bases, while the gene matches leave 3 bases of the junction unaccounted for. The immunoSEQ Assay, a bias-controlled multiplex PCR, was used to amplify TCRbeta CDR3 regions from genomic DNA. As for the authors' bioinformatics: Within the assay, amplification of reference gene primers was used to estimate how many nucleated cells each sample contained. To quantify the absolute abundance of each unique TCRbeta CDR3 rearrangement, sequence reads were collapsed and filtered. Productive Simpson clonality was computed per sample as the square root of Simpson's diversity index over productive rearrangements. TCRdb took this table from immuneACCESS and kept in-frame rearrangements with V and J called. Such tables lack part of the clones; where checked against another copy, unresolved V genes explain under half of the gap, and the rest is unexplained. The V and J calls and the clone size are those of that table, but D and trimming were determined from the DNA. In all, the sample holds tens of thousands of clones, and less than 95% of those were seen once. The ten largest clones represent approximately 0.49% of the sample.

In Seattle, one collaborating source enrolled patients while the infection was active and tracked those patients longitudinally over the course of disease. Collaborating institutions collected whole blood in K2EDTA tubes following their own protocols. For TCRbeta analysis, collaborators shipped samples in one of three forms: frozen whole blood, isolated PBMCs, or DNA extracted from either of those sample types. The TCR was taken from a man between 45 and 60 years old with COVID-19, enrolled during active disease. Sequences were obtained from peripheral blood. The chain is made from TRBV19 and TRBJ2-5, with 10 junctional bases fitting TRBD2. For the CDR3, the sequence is CASSPLAGEETQYF. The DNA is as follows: TGTGCCAGTAGTCCTCTAGCGGGAGAAGAGACCCAGTACTTC.